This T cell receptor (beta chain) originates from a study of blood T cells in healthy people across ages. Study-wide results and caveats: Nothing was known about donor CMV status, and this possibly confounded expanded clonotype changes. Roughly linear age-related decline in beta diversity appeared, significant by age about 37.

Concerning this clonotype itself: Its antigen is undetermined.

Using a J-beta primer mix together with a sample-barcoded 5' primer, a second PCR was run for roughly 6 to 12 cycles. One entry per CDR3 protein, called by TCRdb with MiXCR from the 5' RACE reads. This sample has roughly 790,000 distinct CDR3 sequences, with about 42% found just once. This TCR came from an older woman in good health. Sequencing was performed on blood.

The CDR3 protein is CASSGLAGAGNEQFF. The CDR3, as DNA: TGTGCCAGCAGTGGACTAGCGGGAGCTGGGAATGAGCAGTTCTTC. The chain combines TRBV6-1 with TRBJ2-1; TRBD2 matches 12 bases. This CDR3 contains 15 residues. Trimming removed 4 bases from V and 7 bases from J; junction bases left unmatched: 5. CDR1 is MNHNS, CDR2 SASEGT, per germline.